The 22 T cell receptor beta chains below come from one sample, sequenced in a study of CD8 T cells in Susac syndrome. RNA was extracted with the RNeasy kit, and a quantity of roughly 0.5 to 1 ug was reverse transcribed using random hexamers. TCRdb re-analysed the immunoSEQ multiplex PCR reads in MiXCR, keeping a single row per CDR3 protein. The data contain under 200,000 distinct CDR3 sequences, about 91% of them singletons. The sequencing input was CD4+ T cells from PBMCs. Receptor source: a human donor with Susac syndrome.

J is TRBJ1-2 and V is TRBV20-1; D possibly corresponds to TRBD1 (6 bases). This CDR3 is built from 13 residues. The V end lost 5 bases, the J end lost 4 bases, and 14 bases lay between the germline ends. CDR1 and CDR2 from the germline V gene are DFQATT and SNEGSKA (reference sequence). The CDR3: CSAASRGAYGYTF. Written as DNA, the CDR3 is TGCAGTGCTGCATCCAGGGGCGCCTATGGCTACACCTTC.

The chain recombines TRBV20-1 with TRBJ1-4; TRBD1 matches 10 bases. V was pared by 5 bases and J by 3 bases, with 6 bases of the junction left unmatched. This CDR3 has 15 residues. The V gene's germline CDR1 is DFQATT and CDR2 SNEGSKA (reference sequence). CDR3 loop: CSASGTGVPNEKLFF. CDR3 nucleotides: TGCAGTGCTTCCGGGACAGGGGTGCCTAATGAAAAACTGTTTTTT.

This chain connects TRBV5-1 to TRBJ2-3, with 7 bases that match TRBD2. The germline gives CDR1 SGHRS, CDR2 YFSETQ. J lost 5 bases, V lost 0 bases, and 3 bases had no gene match. The CDR3 is made up of 14 amino acids. The CDR3, as DNA: TGCGCCAGCAGCTTGGGGACTAGAGGAGATACGCAGTATTTT. Its translation: CASSLGTRGDTQYF. Full variable domain (missing parts from reference TRBV5-1 and TRBJ2-3): KAGVTQTPRYLIKTRGQQVTLSCSPISGHRSVSWYQQTPGQGLQFLFEYFSETQRNKGNFPGRFSGRQFSNSRSEMNVSTLELGDSALYLCASSLGTRGDTQYFGPGTRLTVL.

The chain joins TRBV4-2 to TRBJ1-3, with D uncertain. This CDR3 region has 16 residues. V shed 0 bases and J shed 0 bases, with 9 bases lying between them. Germline assignment: CDR1 LGHNA and CDR2 YNFKEQ. CDR3 sequence: CASSQDIGNSGNTIYF. CDR3 DNA sequence: TGTGCCAGCAGCCAAGACATAGGCAACTCTGGAAACACCATATATTTT.

The genes are TRBV7-9 and TRBJ2-1; TRBD2 matches at 8 bases. The CDR3 runs to 16 residues. V gave up 5 bases and J gave up 0 bases; unmatched junction bases: 6. Germline V CDR1 and CDR2: SEHNR, FQNEAQ (reference sequence). CDR3 amino acids: CASSPTSGSSYNEQFF. The CDR3 nucleotides read TGTGCCAGCAGCCCAACTAGCGGTTCCTCCTACAATGAGCAGTTCTTC.

The V call is TRBV30, the J call TRBJ1-1; 7 bases are a match to TRBD1. Trimming at V came to 1 base and at J to 2 bases, leaving 13 bases not matched to a gene. Per germline, CDR1 GTSNPN and CDR2 SVGIG (reference sequence). The CDR3 sequence is 17 residues long. The CDR3 reads CAWSAGQFPYENTEAFF. CDR3 DNA: TGTGCCTGGAGTGCGGGACAGTTTCCTTACGAAAACACTGAAGCTTTCTTT.

This clonotype was recorded a few times. This chain joins TRBV6-5 and TRBJ1-2, with 7 bases lining up with TRBD1. V lost 2 bases, J lost 7 bases, and 7 bases stayed unmatched. CDR1 and CDR2 (germline): MNHEY, SVGAGI. This CDR3 spans 14 amino acids. For the CDR3, the DNA is TGTGCCAGCAGTTACAACAACAGGGGTGGTGGCTACACCTTC. It translates to CASSYNNRGGGYTF.

The J gene is TRBJ2-1, the V gene TRBV5-4; no clear D gene. Trimming stripped 4 bases from V and 8 bases from J, with 13 bases between. Germline-derived CDR1 and CDR2 are SGHNT and YYREEE (reference sequence). CDR3 length equals 13 residues. CDR3 sequence: CASSQGIGDEQFF. The CDR3 region has the DNA TGTGCCAGCAGCCAAGGGATCGGCGATGAGCAGTTCTTC.

The chain links TRBV14 to TRBJ1-2; a weak D match, TRBD1 (5 bases). The CDR3 sequence is 14 residues long. From germline, CDR1 is SGHDN and CDR2 FVKESK. V lost 4 bases, J lost 5 bases, and 14 bases lay in between. CDR3: CASSPGGTEYGYTF. The CDR3 region has the DNA TGTGCCAGCAGCCCCGGTGGGACCGAATATGGCTACACCTTC.

The chain joins TRBV5-1 to TRBJ2-6; D is unclear. The CDR3 loop spans 16 amino acids. V was cut by 0 bases and J by 2 bases, with 9 bases left in between. CDR1 is SGHRS and CDR2 is YFSETQ in the germline V gene. CDR3 region: CASSLVGSTGANVLTF. The CDR3, as DNA: TGCGCCAGCAGCTTGGTTGGAAGCACTGGGGCCAACGTCCTGACTTTC.

The V gene is TRBV7-9, the J gene TRBJ2-3; D ambiguous. CDR3 size: 14 residues. Germline lookup yields CDR1 SEHNR and CDR2 FQNEAQ (reference sequence). V was shortened by 1 base and J by 3 bases, with 8 bases between the two germline ends. The CDR3 protein is CASSLGPGTDTQYF. In DNA, the CDR3 is TGTGCCAGCAGCTTAGGTCCAGGAACAGATACGCAGTATTTT.

This rearrangement joins TRBV7-8 to TRBJ1-1; D is possibly TRBD1 (5 bases). V was clipped by 5 bases and J by 1 base, with 17 bases between them. Germline-derived CDR1 and CDR2 are SGHVS and FQNEAQ. This CDR3 comprises 16 residues. The CDR3 region is CASSPAGPRRNTEAFF. The CDR3 bases are TGTGCCAGCAGCCCGGCGGGGCCTCGACGGAACACTGAAGCTTTCTTT.

This sequence joins TRBV27 and TRBJ1-2; a weak D match, TRBD1 (5 bases). Trimming took 8 bases from V and 4 from J, leaving 11 bases between them. The CDR3 is made up of 12 amino acids. The germline V gene encodes CDR1 MNHEY and CDR2 SMNVEV (reference sequence). The CDR3 here is CASRDRGYGYTF. CDR3 DNA: TGTGCCAGCCGGGACCGGGGCTATGGCTACACCTTC.

This sequence joins TRBV7-9 and TRBJ2-1; D not resolved. Germline V gene data show CDR1 as SEHNR and CDR2 as FQNEAQ (reference sequence). The CDR3 has 15 residues. The germline V and J ends were trimmed by 4 bases and 10 bases, with 20 bases remaining between them. The CDR3 bases are TGTGCCAGCAGCTCCACCCTAGGGTTTGGTGGGGAGCAGTTCTTC. It encodes CASSSTLGFGGEQFF. The full variable domain, its missing parts supplied by reference TRBV7-9 and TRBJ2-1, is DTGVSQNPRHKITKRGQNVTFRCDPISEHNRLYWYRQTLGQGPEFLTYFQNEAQLEKSRLLSDRFSAERPKGSFSTLEIQRTEQGDSAMYLCASSSTLGFGGEQFFGPGTRLTVL.

The chain recombines TRBV13 with TRBJ2-7; 13 bases align to TRBD2. The CDR3 sequence is 17 residues long. The V and J ends lost 5 bases and 5 bases, in that order; junction bases with no gene match: 12. Germline V gene sequence: CDR1 PRHDT, CDR2 FYEKMQ (reference sequence). The CDR3 DNA follows: TGTGCCAGCAGCCGAAGAGAACTAGCGGGAGGGCCTAACGAGCAGTACTTC. Its translation is CASSRRELAGGPNEQYF.

This sequence joins TRBV5-1 and TRBJ1-5; 9 bases fit TRBD1. This CDR3 comprises 17 residues. The germline V gene has CDR1 SGHRS and CDR2 YFSETQ. The J segment lost 6 bases and the V segment lost 0 bases, leaving 10 bases of the junction unmatched. This chain's CDR3 is CASSLDPPDRGGQPQHF. The CDR3 bases are TGCGCCAGCAGCTTGGACCCTCCGGACAGGGGCGGTCAGCCCCAGCATTTT.

This clonotype was detected once. The rearrangement joins TRBV6-5 to TRBJ2-2, with TRBD1 matching over 9 bases. J lost 5 bases, V lost 7 bases, and 5 bases had no gene match. Germline V gene sequence: CDR1 MNHEY, CDR2 SVGAGI. The CDR3 is 14 amino acids. The chain's CDR3 is CASKTGGGTGELFF. For the CDR3, the DNA is TGTGCCAGCAAGACAGGGGGAGGGACCGGGGAGCTGTTTTTT.

This clonotype has just a few counts. This sequence joins TRBV9 and TRBJ2-7; the D is unclear. From germline, CDR1 is SGDLS and CDR2 YYNGEE. Trimming shortened V by 0 bases and J by 4 bases, and 8 bases separated the two germline ends. The CDR3 loop spans 13 amino acids. This chain's CDR3 is CASSVEAGYEQYF. The CDR3, as DNA: TGTGCCAGCAGCGTAGAAGCTGGATACGAGCAGTACTTC.

The rearrangement links TRBV6-6 to TRBJ2-1; 8 bases align to TRBD1. The CDR3 loop spans 14 amino acids. Trimming at V came to 6 bases and at J to 9 bases, leaving 10 bases not matched to a gene. Germline-derived CDR1 and CDR2 are MNHNY and SVGAGI (reference sequence). CDR3 bases: TGTGCCAGCAGCTCAAGACAGGGGTATAGTGAGCAGTTCTTC. As protein: CASSSRQGYSEQFF.

This clonotype was seen a handful of times. The rearrangement joins TRBV28 to TRBJ2-3; TRBD1 agrees at 7 bases. Germline V CDR1 and CDR2: MDHEN, SYDVKM. Trimming took 6 bases from V and 2 from J; bases not matched to a gene: 5. The CDR3 is 14 residues long. The CDR3 region is CASSLGQYTDTQYF. The CDR3 nucleotides read TGTGCCAGCAGCTTGGGACAGTACACAGATACGCAGTATTTT.

This sequence joins TRBV7-9 and TRBJ1-2; 7 nucleotides line up with TRBD1. The V gene's germline CDR1 is SEHNR and CDR2 FQNEAQ (reference sequence). The CDR3 covers 15 residues. The junction had 9 bases not matched to a gene; V was cut back by 5 bases and J by 3 bases. For the CDR3, the DNA is TGTGCCAGCAGCCTATCCACAGGGGTCGACTATGGCTACACCTTC. Translation: CASSLSTGVDYGYTF.

This rearrangement joins TRBV20-1 to TRBJ2-7; possible D gene TRBD2, 6 bases. This CDR3 is built from 14 residues. Germline V gene sequence: CDR1 DFQATT, CDR2 SNEGSKA (reference sequence). V lost 1 base to trimming and J lost 3 bases, with 13 bases between them. The CDR3 spells CSARVPGLNYEQYF. The CDR3 region has the DNA TGCAGTGCTAGAGTACCGGGACTCAACTACGAGCAGTACTTC.